The clone carrying this T cell receptor (beta chain) was seen once. Repertoires were generated with immunoSEQ multiplex PCR, while TCRdb's copy carries only in-frame clones and drops some. The table includes some 89,000 clones, 81% detected once. This entry belongs to a study of blood T cell repertoires in COVID-19. Study at large: The study drew acute and convalescent COVID-19 samples from the United States, Italy and Spain.

J lost 3 bases, V lost 6 bases, and 15 bases had no gene match. Per the germline V gene, CDR1 is SGHNT and CDR2 is YENEEA. The CDR3 extends over 18 amino acids. The sequencing input was peripheral blood. The J gene is TRBJ2-2, the V gene TRBV11-3; 8 nucleotides match TRBD2. This receptor was obtained from a man in his 60s with acute or convalescent COVID-19. The CDR3 DNA is TGTGCCAGCAGTCCAGTGAAAGCGGGAGTAAAGGACACCGGGGAGCTGTTTTTT. Translating gives CASSPVKAGVKDTGELFF.